The sequence of this TCR beta chain was determined in a study of shared clonotypes between healthy human individuals. Germline V gene lookup returns CDR1 MNHEY and CDR2 SMNVEV (reference sequence). Trimming removed 2 bases from V and 2 bases from J, with 7 bases in between. The CDR3 runs 13 residues. The assay was immunoSEQ multiplex PCR, and TCRdb's table has in-frame clones only and misses some. The table shows about 2.1 million clones, with about 94% occurring only once. This clone has more than one count but fewer than ten. Its antigen remains unknown. Additional DNA sequences in this sample encode the identical CDR3. Naive CD8 cells comprised CD45RO-negative, CCR7-positively selected cells, excluding terminally differentiated effector memory CD45RA+ cells. Healthy adults negative for HIV, lacking recent acute infections or vaccinations, served as donors. Whole-study results and caveats: Generation of non-shared clonotypes was less probable than generation of clonotypes shared by all four donors.

Material: naive CD8+ T cells from PBMCs. The V call is TRBV27, the J call TRBJ2-7, with D hard to call. The receptor was derived from a man younger than 30 in good health. Some clones in this sample may be carry-over from other donors' samples. This chain's CDR3 is CASSLGSTYEQYF. The CDR3 nucleotides read TGTGCCAGCAGTTTAGGGTCCACCTACGAGCAGTACTTC.